These 10 T cell receptor beta chains were all obtained from the same sample, sequenced in a study of STAT5B mutations in CD4+ large granular lymphocyte leukemia. The table came from immunoSEQ multiplex PCR; TCRdb's copy has only in-frame clones and leaves some out. The data hold under 35,000 clones, with 74% observed a single time. The sample was CD4+ T cells from blood buffy coats. The receptors here all came from a human donor in good health.

This clone was seen a few times. The gene calls are TRBV18 and TRBJ2-5, with D unresolved. Trimming left V 8 bases short and J 2 bases short, with 21 bases between. This CDR3 region has 16 residues. Germline V gives CDR1 KGHSH, CDR2 LQKENI. The CDR3 nucleotides read TGTGCCAGCACCAACCTCTCATTTAGGAGACAAGAGACCCAGTACTTC. It encodes CASTNLSFRRQETQYF.

This clone was seen a handful of times. V usage is TRBV18 and J usage is TRBJ1-4; 9 positions match TRBD1. This CDR3 has 14 residues. In germline, CDR1 is KGHSH, CDR2 LQKENI. Trimming at V came to 4 bases and at J to 6 bases, leaving 3 bases not matched to a gene. The CDR3 bases are TGTGCCAGCTCACGAACAGGGGGCGATGAAAAACTGTTTTTT. Translating gives CASSRTGGDEKLFF.

This clone was observed a single time. The J gene is TRBJ2-5, the V gene TRBV5-1; D tentatively reads TRBD1 or TRBD2 (5 bases each). The germline gives CDR1 SGHRS, CDR2 YFSETQ. Trimming removed 4 bases from V and 3 bases from J, with 16 bases in between. The CDR3 extends over 15 amino acids. CDR3 DNA: TGCGCCAGCAGCGTCGCCCCGGGACGGGAAGAGACCCAGTACTTC. Amino acid sequence: CASSVAPGREETQYF. Looking up the rest from reference TRBV5-1 and TRBJ2-5 gives the full variable domain: KAGVTQTPRYLIKTRGQQVTLSCSPISGHRSVSWYQQTPGQGLQFLFEYFSETQRNKGNFPGRFSGRQFSNSRSEMNVSTLELGDSALYLCASSVAPGREETQYFGPGTRLLVL.

In this sample, this clone turned up once. This chain joins TRBV9 and TRBJ2-1, with TRBD2 identical over 7 bases. V lost 4 bases and J lost 4; bases outside the gene matches: 8. Germline V gene sequence: CDR1 SGDLS, CDR2 YYNGEE. This CDR3 has 15 residues. The CDR3: CASSPTSLGYNEQFF. DNA for the CDR3: TGTGCCAGCAGCCCGACTAGCTTAGGGTACAATGAGCAGTTCTTC.

This chain links TRBV2 with TRBJ1-2; D is uncertain. Germline V gene sequence: CDR1 SNHLY, CDR2 FYNNEI. V lost 3 bases, J lost 5 bases, and 13 bases lay in between. The CDR3 is made up of 14 amino acids. The CDR3 DNA reads TGTGCCAGCAGTGAGGGTATAGTGTGGTATGGCTACACCTTC. Protein product: CASSEGIVWYGYTF. Complete variable domain (other parts from reference TRBV2 and TRBJ1-2): EPEVTQTPSHQVTQMGQEVILRCVPISNHLYFYWYRQILGQKVEFLVSFYNNEISEKSEIFDDQFSVERPDGSNFTLKIRSTKLEDSAMYFCASSEGIVWYGYTFGSGTRLTVV.

This clone was seen only a few times. This chain joins TRBV11-3 and TRBJ1-6; TRBD1 aligns across 7 bases. Germline V gene sequence: CDR1 SGHNT, CDR2 YENEEA. Unmatched junction bases numbered 9, after V lost 0 bases and J lost 7 bases. There are 17 residues in the CDR3. The DNA of the CDR3 is TGTGCCAGCAGCTTAGAGGCAGGGGGTCAGTCCAATTCACCCCTCCACTTT. Residues: CASSLEAGGQSNSPLHF.

In its sample, this clone was seen once. The rearrangement joins TRBV6-6 to TRBJ2-7, with D hard to call. Germline CDR1 and CDR2: MNHNY and SVGAGI (reference sequence). This CDR3 has 15 residues. Trimming removed 9 bases at V and 2 bases at J, with 20 bases between. In nucleotides, the CDR3 is TGTGCCAGTCAACCAAGAGGTGCCTCCCCCTACGAGCAGTACTTC. This gives the protein CASQPRGASPYEQYF.

The gene calls are TRBV6-5 and TRBJ1-1; D call uncertain. The CDR3 runs to 13 residues. Between the trimmed V and J ends, which lost 6 bases and 1 base, there was a span of 9 bases. The V gene's germline CDR1 is MNHEY and CDR2 SVGAGI. The CDR3 sequence: CASSGRANTEAFF. The CDR3 DNA reads TGTGCCAGCAGCGGACGTGCGAACACTGAAGCTTTCTTT.

This rearrangement joins TRBV18 to TRBJ1-1, with D perhaps matching TRBD1 (6 bases). CDR1 KGHSH and CDR2 LQKENI come from the germline V gene. V shed 2 bases and J shed 1 base, with 11 bases lying between them. CDR3 length: 15 residues. In nucleotides, the CDR3 is TGTGCCAGCTCACCAATGCAGGGGAGGAACACTGAAGCTTTCTTT. It is translated as CASSPMQGRNTEAFF.

The chain combines TRBV30 with TRBJ1-4, with 8 bases that match TRBD1. J gave up 8 bases and V 3 bases, and 8 bases lay outside the gene matches. Per germline, CDR1 GTSNPN and CDR2 SVGIG (reference sequence). This CDR3 has 14 residues. The CDR3 DNA is TGTGCCTGGAGGCCGGACAGGGCGTTGGAAAAACTGTTTTTT. Translating gives CAWRPDRALEKLFF.